This TCR beta chain was sequenced during a study of blood T cell repertoires in COVID-19. For the study at large: T cells, B-cell-depleted T cells, or PBMCs provided the cDNA or gDNA that served as material.

After removal of 9 bases from V and 9 bases from J, the junction contained 14 bases not matched to a gene. This CDR3 has 14 residues. CDR1 MNHEY and CDR2 SVGAGI come from the germline V gene. In the original analysis: Cell counts per sample came from amplifying reference gene primers. Assay used: immunoSEQ multiplex PCR; TCRdb lists only in-frame clones, some missing. V, J and clone size were drawn from that table, and D and trimming were deduced from the DNA. The sample has about 100,000 clones; roughly 92% are singletons. This clone came up once. V and J are TRBV6-5 and TRBJ1-5; the match to TRBD1 covers 7 bases. This receptor was taken from a man in his forties or fifties with active COVID-19. Input material: peripheral blood. The CDR3 DNA follows: TGTGCCAGTAAATTGGGACAGAGCAATGGGCCCCAGCATTTT. Translating gives CASKLGQSNGPQHF.